What follows are 22 T cell receptor beta chains derived from one specimen sequenced in a study of cytomegalovirus exposure and HLA in healthy donors. Use of 60 Vbeta and 13 Jbeta primers characterized the PCR. Repertoires were generated with immunoSEQ multiplex PCR, while TCRdb's copy carries only in-frame clones and drops some. The sample lists 150,000 to 190,000 clones; roughly 80% were seen once. The sequenced material came from PBMCs. All receptors come from a man aged 18 to 29 in good health and CMV-seronegative.

V gene TRBV18 combines with J gene TRBJ2-3; D possibly corresponds to TRBD1 (5 bases). V was clipped by 1 base and J by 6 bases, with 11 bases between them. The CDR3 has 14 residues. Germline CDR1 reads KGHSH; CDR2 reads LQKENI. CDR3 sequence: CASSPRTNWDTQYF. CDR3 coding DNA: TGTGCCAGCTCACCACGGACAAATTGGGATACGCAGTATTTT. Variable domain in full (rest from reference TRBV18 and TRBJ2-3): NAGVMQNPRHLVRRRGQEARLRCSPMKGHSHVYWYRQLPEEGLKFMVYLQKENIIDESGMPKERFSAEFPKEGPSILRIQQVVRGDSAAYFCASSPRTNWDTQYFGPGTRLTVL.

The chain is built from TRBV5-1 and TRBJ1-4, with TRBD1 matching 8 bases. Germline V gene sequence: CDR1 SGHRS, CDR2 YFSETQ. The CDR3 totals 17 residues. J lost 8 bases, V lost 4 bases, and 16 bases had no gene match. The DNA for the CDR3 is TGCGCCAGCAGCCCGGGAAATCTATGGGGACAGGAGGAAAAACTGTTTTTT. Residues: CASSPGNLWGQEEKLFF.

The V call is TRBV5-4, the J call TRBJ1-1; TRBD1 agrees at 7 bases. V shed 0 bases, J shed 7 bases, and the junction held 6 bases outside the gene matches. This CDR3 spans 14 amino acids. CDR1 and CDR2 (germline): SGHNT, YYREEE (reference sequence). CDR3 nucleotide sequence: TGTGCCAGCAGCTTGGATAGGGGGCCGAGTGAAGCTTTCTTT. This sequence encodes CASSLDRGPSEAFF.

The CDR3 sequence: CASSRWSGKHNEQFF. The CDR3 coding sequence is TGTGCCAGTAGTAGGTGGAGCGGGAAGCACAATGAGCAGTTCTTC. The chain is built from TRBV19 and TRBJ2-1, with 7 bases that match TRBD2. CDR1 is LNHDA, CDR2 SQIVND, per germline (reference sequence). This CDR3 comprises 15 residues. Trimming took 4 bases from V and 5 from J; bases not matched to a gene: 8.

The rearrangement links TRBV18 to TRBJ2-5; 7 nucleotides align to TRBD2. CDR3 length: 14 amino acids. V lost 5 bases and J lost 4; bases outside the gene matches: 7. Germline V gene data show CDR1 as KGHSH and CDR2 as LQKENI. The CDR3 here is CASSSGGWRETQYF. DNA of the CDR3: TGTGCCAGCTCATCGGGGGGATGGAGAGAGACCCAGTACTTC.

The chain employs TRBV7-2 and TRBJ2-2, with 10 bases lining up with TRBD1. There are 15 residues in the CDR3. Germline V gene sequence: CDR1 SGHTA, CDR2 FQGNSA. The J segment lost 3 bases and the V segment lost 5 bases, leaving 3 bases of the junction unmatched. CDR3 protein: CASSRTGGYTGELFF. For the CDR3, the DNA is TGTGCCAGCAGCCGGACAGGGGGGTACACCGGGGAGCTGTTTTTT.

This clone was recorded only once. The chain employs TRBV21-1 and TRBJ2-5; the table assigns TRBD1, which was not confirmed against the DNA. TRBV21-1 is a listed pseudogene. This CDR3 has 17 amino acids. CDR3 sequence (DNA): TGTGCCAGCAGCGCAAGCATTCGACAGGGTGGTCGAGAGACCCAGTACTTC. Translating it yields CASSASIRQGGRETQYF.

The chain has TRBV14 and TRBJ2-3, with TRBD1 identical over 8 bases. V dropped 7 bases and J dropped 5; count of bases not matched to a gene: 2. This CDR3 spans 12 amino acids. Germline CDR1 reads SGHDN; CDR2 reads FVKESK. The CDR3 DNA sequence: TGTGCCAGCAACACAGGGGGAGATACGCAGTATTTT. Translation gives CASNTGGDTQYF.

The chain couples TRBV6-5 to TRBJ1-2; D might be TRBD1 (6 bases). This CDR3 is 13 amino acids long. The germline gives CDR1 MNHEY, CDR2 SVGAGI. Deletions cut 6 bases from V and 2 bases from J, with 10 bases between. The chain's CDR3 is CASRGDNNYGYTF. Here the CDR3 DNA reads TGTGCCAGCAGGGGGGACAACAACTATGGCTACACCTTC.

The J gene is TRBJ1-1, the V gene TRBV5-6, with TRBD1 identical over 7 bases. The CDR3 is 14 residues long. V dropped 7 bases and J dropped 1; count of bases not matched to a gene: 7. Germline V lookup: CDR1 SGHDT, CDR2 YYEEEE. CDR3 in amino acids: CASSKGASNTEAFF. The CDR3 bases are TGTGCCAGCTCCAAGGGGGCGTCGAACACTGAAGCTTTCTTT.

The V and J genes are TRBV7-9 and TRBJ2-5; D is perhaps TRBD2 (6 bases). This CDR3 has 15 residues. CDR1 and CDR2 (germline): SEHNR, FQNEAQ (reference sequence). V was shortened by 5 bases and J by 3 bases, with 16 bases between the two germline ends. The CDR3 reads CASSQRTGSEETQYF. CDR3 coding DNA: TGTGCCAGCAGCCAACGTACCGGGAGCGAAGAGACCCAGTACTTC.

On this clone itself: No conserved phenylalanine or tryptophan is present at the end of the CDR3, so a read error is the likely explanation. It is unclear where the CDR3 begins or ends on the DNA, so no DNA is shown, and the CDR3 is as TCRdb lists it. The rearrangement joins TRBV30 to TRBJ1-4; the DNA was not compared with TRBD1, the D call given in the table. From germline, CDR1 is GTSNPN and CDR2 SVGIG (reference sequence). Termini included, the CDR3 measures 12 amino acids. CDR3 amino acids: CAWSPDWTGAGC.

The rearrangement uses TRBV28 and TRBJ1-5; the D gene is possibly TRBD1 (5 bases). CDR1 and CDR2 from the germline V gene are MDHEN and SYDVKM. The CDR3 loop spans 16 amino acids. With 7 bases removed from V and 5 bases from J, the gap between germline ends came to 21 bases. This chain's CDR3 is CASKASAGRNDQPQHF. CDR3 bases: TGTGCCAGCAAGGCATCTGCAGGGCGAAACGATCAGCCCCAGCATTTT.

The rearrangement uses TRBV28 and TRBJ1-2, with a tentative D call TRBD1 (6 bases). Germline values: CDR1 MDHEN, CDR2 SYDVKM. V was cut by 5 bases and J by 7 bases, with 14 bases left in between. The length of the CDR3 is 13 residues. In DNA form, the CDR3 reads TGTGCCAGCAGTCCTTACACAGGGACTGGCTACACCTTC. It translates to CASSPYTGTGYTF.

This sequence joins TRBV9 and TRBJ2-3; 7 nucleotides align to TRBD2. The CDR3 runs to 14 residues. The trim removed 4 bases at V and 5 bases at J, leaving 7 bases unmatched. CDR1 is SGDLS, CDR2 YYNGEE, per germline. CDR3 in amino acids: CASSRGGSRDTQYF. The CDR3 nucleotides read TGTGCCAGCAGCCGCGGGGGATCGAGAGATACGCAGTATTTT.

The chain carries TRBV10-3 and TRBJ1-5; 8 bases are a match to TRBD1. Trimming removed 0 bases from V and 2 bases from J; junction bases left unmatched: 3. This CDR3 is built from 16 residues. Germline V gene sequence: CDR1 ENHRY, CDR2 SYGVKD. CDR3 sequence: CAISESTGDGNQPQHF. The CDR3 nucleotides read TGTGCCATCAGTGAGTCGACAGGGGACGGCAATCAGCCCCAGCATTTT.

The chain recombines TRBV20-1 with TRBJ1-4; D is ambiguous. The V gene lost 1 base and the J gene lost 5 bases, with 2 bases spanning the gap. The CDR3 is 11 amino acids. Germline-derived CDR1 and CDR2 are DFQATT and SNEGSKA (reference sequence). The CDR3: CSARVNEKLFF. The DNA for the CDR3 is TGCAGTGCTAGAGTAAATGAAAAACTGTTTTTT.

CDR3 residues: CASSITGIGTGELFF. The CDR3 DNA is TGTGCCAGTAGTATAACAGGGATAGGCACCGGGGAGCTGTTTTTT. V and J are TRBV19 and TRBJ2-2; weak D call: TRBD1 (6 bases). Germline V gene data show CDR1 as LNHDA and CDR2 as SQIVND (reference sequence). The CDR3 loop spans 15 amino acids. Trimming shortened V by 2 bases and J by 4 bases, and 11 bases separated the two germline ends.

The chain has TRBV30 and TRBJ2-7; weak D call: TRBD2 (8 bases). CDR1 is GTSNPN and CDR2 is SVGIG in the germline V gene (reference sequence). The CDR3 covers 15 residues. Trimming took off 4 bases at V and 6 bases at J, with 22 bases between the two ends. For the CDR3, the DNA is TGTGCCTGGACAGAAGGAGCGGGAGCAGGGGGCGAGCAGTACTTC. It codes for CAWTEGAGAGGEQYF.

This sequence joins TRBV7-2 and TRBJ2-1, with 7 positions matching TRBD2. The CDR3 contains 15 residues. The trim removed 3 bases at V and 6 bases at J, leaving 8 bases unmatched. From germline, CDR1 is SGHTA and CDR2 FQGNSA. CDR3 protein: CASSFGRGQLNEQFF. The CDR3 nucleotides are TGTGCCAGCAGCTTTGGGAGGGGTCAGCTCAATGAGCAGTTCTTC.

The chain is built from TRBV11-2 and TRBJ2-3; no definite D call. CDR1 SGHAT and CDR2 FQNNGV come from the germline V gene. This CDR3 is 12 amino acids long. The V gene lost 4 bases and the J gene lost 6 bases, with 8 bases spanning the gap. DNA for the CDR3: TGTGCCAGCAGCTCCCCCGGGGATACGCAGTATTTT. Protein: CASSSPGDTQYF.

The chain is built from TRBV7-9 and TRBJ2-1; D is undetermined. The germline gives CDR1 SEHNR, CDR2 FQNEAQ (reference sequence). This CDR3 contains 11 residues. Trimming removed 4 bases from V and 12 bases from J, with 10 bases in between. The CDR3 region is CASSSTDGQFF. DNA for the CDR3: TGTGCCAGCAGCTCCACAGATGGGCAGTTCTTC. The whole variable domain, remainder taken from reference TRBV7-9 and TRBJ2-1, is DTGVSQNPRHKITKRGQNVTFRCDPISEHNRLYWYRQTLGQGPEFLTYFQNEAQLEKSRLLSDRFSAERPKGSFSTLEIQRTEQGDSAMYLCASSSTDGQFFGPGTRLTVL.